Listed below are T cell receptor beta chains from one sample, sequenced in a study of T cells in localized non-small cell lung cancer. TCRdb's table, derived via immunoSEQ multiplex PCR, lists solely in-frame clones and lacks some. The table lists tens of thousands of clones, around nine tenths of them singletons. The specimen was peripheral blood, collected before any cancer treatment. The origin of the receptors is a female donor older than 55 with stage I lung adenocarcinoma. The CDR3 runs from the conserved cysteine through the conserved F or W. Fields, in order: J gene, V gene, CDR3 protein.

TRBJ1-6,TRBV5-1,CASSLDTPANSPLHF
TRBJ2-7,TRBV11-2,CASSPTLAGGVYEQYF
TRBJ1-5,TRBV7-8,CASSLGQVMRGTGYQPQHF
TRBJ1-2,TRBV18,CASSPPGESLGYTF
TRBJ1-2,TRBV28,CASSETGGYGYTF
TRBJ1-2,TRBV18,CASSPTEQAYGYTF
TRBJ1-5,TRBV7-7,CASSPLVQPQHF
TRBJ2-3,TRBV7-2,CASSLDGTSGGDTQYF
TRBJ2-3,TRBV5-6,CASSFADTQYF
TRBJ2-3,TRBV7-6,CASSYGGPDTQYF
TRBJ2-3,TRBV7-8,CASSLRAGNTDTQYF
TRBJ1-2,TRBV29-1,CSVEDWGRGYTF
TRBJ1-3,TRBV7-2,CASSFGISGNTIYF
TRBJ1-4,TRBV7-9,CASSLVQGQNNEKLFF
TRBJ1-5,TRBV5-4,CASSLAPRGQPQHF
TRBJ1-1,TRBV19,CASSIGGRAEAFF
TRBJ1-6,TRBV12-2,CASRLVRRDRGINNSPLHF
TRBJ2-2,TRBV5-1,CASSLWTLNTGELFF